The 26 T cell receptor beta chains in this list originate from one sample, sequenced in a study of T cells in women clearing cervical HPV infection. Produced via immunoSEQ multiplex PCR; TCRdb's table is partial and in-frame only. Its table lists some 43,000 clones. What was sequenced was blood buffy coat. The receptors originated from a woman between 18 and 70 years old with a cervical HPV16 infection that either progressed to CIN3+ or cleared (not recorded which).

With respect to this clone: The read is 3 residues too short to cover the CDR3 end, so that end is filled in from the germline J gene. This rearrangement joins TRBV7-9 to TRBJ1-5; D is unclear. V lost 1 base and J lost 8, with 12 bases in between. The CDR3 loop spans 14 amino acids. CDR1 is SEHNR, CDR2 FQNEAQ, per germline (reference sequence). The part of the CDR3 DNA that was read is TGTGCCAGCAGCTTAGTCAGGATCGGTGAGCCC. It encodes CASSLVRIGEP. The whole CDR3 protein is CASSLVRIGEPQHF.

About this clone itself: The CDR3 goes on 3 residues after the read ends, and that part is filled in from the germline J gene. This sequence joins TRBV7-9 and TRBJ2-4; TRBD2 might be the D (5 bases). CDR1 SEHNR and CDR2 FQNEAQ come from the germline V gene (reference sequence). The CDR3 runs to 15 residues. The CDR3 DNA, read in part, is TGTGCCAGCAGCTCATCGGGGTTCGGAAGCCGGGGT. Its translation is CASSSSGFGSRG. In full, the CDR3 is CASSSSGFGSRGQYF.

To note about this clone: The read terminates 3 residues ahead of where the CDR3 ends, so the germline J gene completes it. The V and J genes are TRBV3-1 (or the pseudogene TRBV3-2) and TRBJ2-3; D unresolved. The CDR3 loop spans 12 amino acids. V was trimmed by 5 bases and J by 4 bases, leaving 7 bases between them. Germline assignment: CDR1 LGHDT and CDR2 YNNKEL (reference sequence). CDR3 DNA (partial): TGTGCCAGCAGCTCCCTTGCAGATACG. Amino acid sequence: CASSSLADT. In full, the CDR3 is CASSSLADTQYF.

On this clone itself: The CDR3 is cut off 3 residues early in the read; its end comes from the germline J gene. The chain links TRBV19 to TRBJ2-7; 9 nucleotides match TRBD1. This CDR3 has 14 residues. Per the germline V gene, CDR1 is LNHDA and CDR2 is SQIVND (reference sequence). With 4 bases clipped from V and 4 bases from J, the junction kept 5 bases outside the gene matches. CDR3 DNA (partial): TGTGCCAGTAGTACCGGACAGGGGCGGTACGAG. It codes for CASSTGQGRYE. The full CDR3 reads CASSTGQGRYEQYF.

Comments on this clone: The read falls 3 residues short of the CDR3 end, and the missing part is taken from the germline J gene. The chain carries TRBV11-1 and TRBJ2-4; 10 bases are a match to TRBD1. The V gene end was trimmed by 4 bases and the J gene end by 8 bases; junction bases not matched to a gene: 5. CDR3 length equals 14 residues. Germline values: CDR1 SGHAT, CDR2 FQDESV (reference sequence). The sequenced CDR3 bases are TGTGCCAGCAGCTCCCGGGACAGGGGAGACATT. It translates to CASSSRDRGDI. The full CDR3 protein is CASSSRDRGDIQYF.

As to this clone: The observed sequence ends 3 residues before the CDR3 terminus, with the missing tail filled in from the germline J gene. The V and J genes are TRBV18 and TRBJ2-2, with D perhaps matching TRBD1 (5 bases). The CDR3 loop spans 16 amino acids. Looked up from germline, CDR1 is KGHSH and CDR2 is LQKENI. Partial CDR3 DNA: TGTTCCACCACAACGAGACAGCCTACGAACACCGGGGAG. This encodes CSTTTRQPTNTGE. The whole CDR3 sequence reads CSTTTRQPTNTGELFF.

Of note for this clone: The read falls 3 residues short of the CDR3 end, and the missing part is taken from the germline J gene. The chain links TRBV6-1 to TRBJ1-2; no firm D call. Per germline, CDR1 MNHNS and CDR2 SASEGT. This CDR3 comprises 13 residues. The CDR3 spells CASSETLSYDYTF. The sequenced part of the CDR3 DNA is TGTGCCAGCAGTGAAACTCTATCCTACGAC.

Details on this clone: The read ends 3 residues before the CDR3 terminus; that terminus is restored from the germline J gene. This chain connects TRBV7-9 to TRBJ2-3, with D maybe TRBD2 (6 bases). Germline CDR1 SEHNR, CDR2 FQNEAQ (reference sequence). This CDR3 is built from 14 residues. CDR3 DNA, as far as it was read: TGTGCCAGCAGTTCTGGGGACTTGACCCAGCCG. Protein: CASSSGDLTQP. The complete CDR3 protein is CASSSGDLTQPQYF.

As regards this clone: The read ends 3 residues early relative to the CDR3; the germline J gene fills the gap. V is TRBV20-1 and J is TRBJ2-7; tentatively, D is TRBD1 (6 bases). V was pared by 2 bases and J by 4 bases, with 15 bases between. Germline values: CDR1 DFQATT, CDR2 SNEGSKA (reference sequence). This CDR3 has 14 amino acids. The CDR3 sequence is CSARPGQRSYEQYF. The CDR3 DNA, read in part, is TGCAGTGCTAGACCGGGACAACGATCGTACGAG.

As concerns this clone: Sequencing ends 3 residues short of the CDR3 end; the germline J gene provides the rest. The chain carries TRBV11-3 and TRBJ2-3, with D maybe TRBD2 (6 bases). Trimming left V 4 bases short and J 2 bases short, with 10 bases between. The CDR3 totals 14 residues. Looked up from germline, CDR1 is SGHNT and CDR2 is YENEEA. The DNA read from the CDR3 is TGTGCCAGCAGCTCCTTAGCGGACACAGATACG. This encodes CASSSLADTDT. The entire CDR3 protein reads CASSSLADTDTQYF.

Concerning this clone: The missing CDR3 end, 3 residues past where the read stops, is filled in from the germline J gene. The V call is TRBV4-2, the J call TRBJ2-3, with 10 positions matching TRBD2. CDR3 length: 15 residues. Germline values: CDR1 LGHNA, CDR2 YNFKEQ. Trimming cost V 3 bases and J 6 bases; bases outside gene matches: 6. This chain's CDR3 is CASSQSSGGVDTQYF. CDR3 bases read: TGTGCCAGCAGCCAGTCGAGCGGGGGGGTGGATACG.

A note on this clone: From the germline J gene comes the end of the CDR3, since the read stops 3 residues before it. V gene TRBV9 combines with J gene TRBJ2-5; TRBD2 matches at 10 bases. J was trimmed by 5 bases and V by 0 bases; bases with no gene match: 10. Per the germline V gene, CDR1 is SGDLS and CDR2 is YYNGEE. This CDR3 is built from 17 residues. The CDR3 sequence is CASSVGLAGGSGETQYF. The covered CDR3 bases are TGTGCCAGCAGCGTAGGATTAGCGGGGGGAAGCGGGGAGACC.

In regard to this clone: The missing CDR3 end, 3 residues past where the read stops, is filled in from the germline J gene. The V and J genes are TRBV4-1 and TRBJ2-2, with 9 bases that match TRBD1. The trim removed 0 bases at V and 7 bases at J, leaving 9 bases unmatched. Germline values: CDR1 MGHRA, CDR2 YSYEKL. The CDR3 consists of 17 residues. This chain's CDR3 is CASSQEQGQGRGGELFF. CDR3 DNA (partial): TGCGCCAGCAGCCAAGAGCAAGGACAGGGGAGAGGCGGGGAG.

As for this clone: The read ends 3 residues before the CDR3 terminus; that terminus is restored from the germline J gene. This rearrangement joins TRBV19 to TRBJ1-2; TRBD1 matches at 9 bases. With V trimmed by 4 bases and J by 2 bases, 8 bases remained unmatched. Germline CDR1 is LNHDA and CDR2 is SQIVND (reference sequence). The CDR3 sequence is 16 residues long. CDR3 DNA, as far as it was read: TGTGCCAGTAGTACGCCCTACAGGGGGCCAAACTATGGC. Residues: CASSTPYRGPNYG. The entire CDR3 protein reads CASSTPYRGPNYGYTF.

About this clone: The read terminates 3 residues ahead of where the CDR3 ends, so the germline J gene completes it. J is TRBJ1-4 and V is TRBV6-2 or TRBV6-3, with D perhaps matching TRBD1 (5 bases). The CDR3 has 15 residues. Germline-derived CDR1 and CDR2 are MNHEY and SVGEGT. V lost 0 bases, J lost 7 bases, and 12 bases lay in between. The chain's CDR3 is CASSYSSAGSEKLFF. The DNA read from the CDR3 is TGTGCCAGCAGTTACTCTTCGGCAGGGTCTGAAAAA.

For this clone: From the germline J gene comes the end of the CDR3, since the read stops 3 residues before it. The chain carries TRBV4-1 and TRBJ2-2, with 7 bases identical to TRBD1. The CDR3 spans 15 residues. Per the germline V gene, CDR1 is MGHRA and CDR2 is YSYEKL. V dropped 4 bases and J dropped 0; count of bases not matched to a gene: 2. CDR3 DNA, as far as it was read: TGCGCCAGCAGCCTCGACAGGGCGAACACCGGGGAG. Its protein is CASSLDRANTGE. Given in full, the CDR3 is CASSLDRANTGELFF.

A note on this clone: The missing CDR3 end, 3 residues past where the read stops, is filled in from the germline J gene. J is TRBJ2-1 and V is TRBV30; TRBD1 matches 8 bases. V trimming: 4 bases; J trimming: 4 bases; junction bases outside the gene matches: 3. CDR1 is GTSNPN, CDR2 SVGIG, per germline (reference sequence). The CDR3 consists of 13 residues. The chain's CDR3 is CAWKTGAYNEQFF. Partial CDR3 DNA: TGTGCCTGGAAGACAGGGGCTTACAATGAG.

The CDR3 sequence: CAKTRGGNIQYF. CDR3 DNA (partial): TGCGCCAAAACTAGGGGGGGAAACATT. The chain recombines TRBV23-1 with TRBJ2-4, with a tentative D call TRBD2 (7 bases). The CDR3 end falls 3 residues outside the read, so it is completed with the germline J gene. TRBV23-1 is classed as an ORF, of uncertain function. V was shortened by 10 bases and J by 6 bases, with 13 bases between the two germline ends. This CDR3 has 12 amino acids.

A remark on this clone: Sequencing ends 3 residues short of the CDR3 end; the germline J gene provides the rest. The J gene is TRBJ2-2, the V gene TRBV5-1; D is possibly TRBD1 (6 bases). The CDR3 covers 14 residues. Germline assignment: CDR1 SGHRS and CDR2 YFSETQ. This chain's CDR3 is CASSLGTRGEKLFF. The covered CDR3 bases are TGCGCCAGCAGCTTAGGGACACGGGGTGAAAAG.

CDR3 DNA (partial): TGTGCCAGCAGCCGGGACAGGAACTATGGC. Encoded protein: CASSRDRNYG. The full CDR3 reads CASSRDRNYGYTF. The rearrangement joins TRBV7-2 to TRBJ1-2; 8 nucleotides match TRBD1. The read ends 3 residues before the CDR3 terminus; that terminus is restored from the germline J gene. The CDR3 is made up of 13 amino acids. Trimming cost V 5 bases and J 2 bases; bases outside gene matches: 1. Germline CDR1 reads SGHTA; CDR2 reads FQGNSA.

Here the CDR3 reads CASKTGLAATDTQYF. The CDR3 DNA, read in part, is TGTGCCAGCAAAACGGGGCTAGCGGCCACAGATACG. V gene TRBV12-3 or TRBV12-4 combines with J gene TRBJ2-3; 7 bases fit TRBD2. The read halts 3 residues ahead of the CDR3 end, with the missing end drawn from the germline J gene. The length of the CDR3 is 15 residues. Trimming removed 7 bases from V and 2 bases from J; junction bases left unmatched: 9.

As regards this clone: With the read ending 3 residues before the CDR3 end, the germline J gene is used to fill in that end. The V gene is TRBV6-1, the J gene TRBJ2-3, with 9 bases fitting TRBD1. Germline V gene lookup returns CDR1 MNHNS and CDR2 SASEGT. V was clipped by 1 base and J by 5 bases; unmatched bases: 7. This CDR3 is built from 16 residues. Partial CDR3 DNA: TGTGCCAGCAGTGAAGGGGAGGGGACAGGGCTAGATACG. Protein: CASSEGEGTGLDT. The entire CDR3 is CASSEGEGTGLDTQYF.

As concerns this clone: The read terminates 3 residues ahead of where the CDR3 ends, so the germline J gene completes it. The rearrangement uses TRBV20-1 and TRBJ2-5; the D gene is possibly TRBD2 (5 bases). CDR1 is DFQATT, CDR2 SNEGSKA, per germline (reference sequence). Trimming shortened V by 6 bases and J by 1 base, and 12 bases separated the two germline ends. This CDR3 has 13 amino acids. The sequenced CDR3 bases are TGCAGTGCAAAGATAACTAGCCAAGAGACC. Translating gives CSAKITSQET. The full CDR3 is CSAKITSQETQYF.

On this clone itself: The read finishes 3 residues shy of the CDR3 end, and the germline J gene is used to complete it. The V and J genes are TRBV19 and TRBJ1-5; D perhaps matches TRBD1 (5 bases). Germline V CDR1 and CDR2: LNHDA, SQIVND (reference sequence). CDR3 length equals 19 residues. Trimming pared 4 bases from V and 0 bases from J, leaving 22 bases between. The CDR3 here is CASSTGPHRGADSNQPQHF. Incomplete CDR3 DNA: TGTGCCAGTAGTACCGGCCCCCATCGAGGGGCGGATAGCAATCAGCCC.

About this clone itself: The read ends 3 residues shy of where the CDR3 ends; the end is completed using the germline J gene. This chain connects TRBV7-9 to TRBJ1-4, with no clear D. The CDR3 consists of 15 residues. Trimming removed 4 bases from V and 7 bases from J, with 16 bases in between. Germline CDR1 SEHNR, CDR2 FQNEAQ (reference sequence). CDR3 DNA (partial): TGTGCCAGCAGCTCCGCTGGACGGGCGGGTGAAAAA. Translated: CASSSAGRAGEK. The full CDR3 protein is CASSSAGRAGEKLFF.

A note on this clone: The read falls 3 residues short of the CDR3 end, and the missing part is taken from the germline J gene. This chain uses TRBV19 with TRBJ1-2, with D possibly being TRBD1 (5 bases). The CDR3 has 13 amino acids. Germline CDR1 and CDR2: LNHDA and SQIVND (reference sequence). The V gene lost 7 bases and the J gene lost 6 bases, with 15 bases spanning the gap. The CDR3 is CASTLKNRHGYTF. CDR3 DNA, as far as it was read: TGTGCCAGTACCCTTAAGAACAGGCATGGC.